This is a list of T cell receptor beta chains from one sample in a study of response to subunit inactivated influenza vaccine. One entry per CDR3 protein results from TCRdb running MiXCR on the RT-PCR reads. This table holds some 500,000 distinct CDR3 sequences, about 25% found once. The sample here was CD4+ T cells sorted from PBMCs, taken about 5 days after vaccination. These receptors all come from a man aged 50 to 60 who received an inactivated influenza vaccine. The CDR3 runs from the conserved cysteine through the conserved F or W. The D gene is left open where the match is weak. Clone sizes are given selectively: once, few, many, or a class where the clone is expanded.

CDR3 DNA | CDR3 protein | clone size | V gene | D gene | J gene
TGCAGTGCTAGACGGACAGGGAAAGGGTGGAACACTGAAGCTTTCTTT | CSARRTGKGWNTEAFF | few | TRBV20-1 | TRBD1 | TRBJ1-1
TGCGCCAGCAGCTTGGGGTCCGGTTTGACCTACGAGCAGTACTTC | CASSLGSGLTYEQYF | - | TRBV5-1 | - | TRBJ2-7
TGTGCCAGCAGTTCCTCGGACCGTGGTGGCACCGGGGAGCTGTTTTTT | CASSSSDRGGTGELFF | many | TRBV6-5 | - | TRBJ2-2
TGTGCCAGCAGTCTCCCGGGGACCGCCACAGATACGCAGTATTTT | CASSLPGTATDTQYF | few | TRBV28 | - | TRBJ2-3
TGTGCCAGCAGGGAGACAGGGGTCGGCAATCAGCCCCAGCATTTT | CASRETGVGNQPQHF | - | TRBV6-2/TRBV6-3 | TRBD1 | TRBJ1-5
TGCGCCAGCAGCCAAGATCGACAGGGAGATGGCTACACCTTC | CASSQDRQGDGYTF | - | TRBV4-3 | TRBD1 | TRBJ1-2
TGTGCCAGCAGTTCCCAACGATCCTACGAGCAGTACTTC | CASSSQRSYEQYF | few | TRBV12-3/TRBV12-4 | - | TRBJ2-7
TGTGCCAGCAGACACGGACTAGCGGAAAGCACAGATACGCAGTATTTT | CASRHGLAESTDTQYF | - | TRBV6-1 | TRBD2 | TRBJ2-3
TGCAGTGCTGGTAGCGGGAGTCGCACAGATACGCAGTATTTT | CSAGSGSRTDTQYF | - | TRBV20-1 | TRBD2 | TRBJ2-3
TGCGCCAGCAGCCAAGAAAAGGGGACAGGGAGATACGAGCAGTACTTC | CASSQEKGTGRYEQYF | - | TRBV4-3 | TRBD1 | TRBJ2-7
TGTGCCAGCAGCTTCGGGCCCCACGCCGGTGAAGCTTTCTTT | CASSFGPHAGEAFF | few | TRBV11-1 | - | TRBJ1-1
TGCAGTGCTAGAGGGGTCGGCGGGACCCAGTACTTC | CSARGVGGTQYF | - | TRBV20-1 | - | TRBJ2-5
TGTGCCACCAGTGAGTCGTCGGGACAGGGTTACAATGAGCAGTTCTTC | CATSESSGQGYNEQFF | - | TRBV24-1 | TRBD1 | TRBJ2-1
TGTGCCAGCAGCGACAGATGGGCCTACGAGCAGTACTTC | CASSDRWAYEQYF | few | TRBV14 | - | TRBJ2-7
TGTGCCAGCAGGGACAACTACAGGAACACTGAAGCTTTCTTT | CASRDNYRNTEAFF | few | TRBV12-3/TRBV12-4 | - | TRBJ1-1
TGCAGTGCAACGGACAGGGGAGGTTGGAATGAGCAGTTCTTC | CSATDRGGWNEQFF | few | TRBV20-1 | TRBD1 | TRBJ2-1
TGTGCCAGCAGTGCCCTCATCTCTGGAAACACCATATATTTT | CASSALISGNTIYF | - | TRBV28 | - | TRBJ1-3
TGTGCCAGCCAACCTGGGGCTGAGACCCAGTACTTC | CASQPGAETQYF | few | TRBV14 | - | TRBJ2-5
TGTGCCAGCAGCAAAAGGGGTAGGGGAGGAAGAAACAATGAGCAGTTCTTC | CASSKRGRGGRNNEQFF | - | TRBV21-1 | - | TRBJ2-1
TGTGCCAGCAGCTTTGGACAGGGGCGCTACAATGAGCAGTTCTTC | CASSFGQGRYNEQFF | - | TRBV11-2 | TRBD1 | TRBJ2-1
TGCGCCAGCAGCCAAGTTCAGGGGTCGGCAGAGACCCAGTACTTC | CASSQVQGSAETQYF | - | TRBV4-3 | - | TRBJ2-5
TGTGCCATCAGTGAGTATCGGCCTAACGAGCAGTACTTC | CAISEYRPNEQYF | - | TRBV10-3 | - | TRBJ2-7
TGTGCCAGCTCGCAGTACAGGGGGCCCTCCTACGAGCAGTACTTC | CASSQYRGPSYEQYF | few | TRBV18 | TRBD1 | TRBJ2-7
TGTGCCAGCAGTGCACGGGACAGCTCCTACGAGCAGTACTTC | CASSARDSSYEQYF | few | TRBV27 | TRBD1 | TRBJ2-7
TGTGCCACCAGTGATTTGCAGAAGACAGCCGGCAATGAGCAGTTCTTC | CATSDLQKTAGNEQFF | few | TRBV24-1 | - | TRBJ2-1
TGTGCCAGCAGCTTAGTCTTAGGGTCGATGAACACTGAAGCTTTCTTT | CASSLVLGSMNTEAFF | - | TRBV7-9 | - | TRBJ1-1
TGTGCCAGCAGCGCGGACCGACAGGGAGACTCTGGAAACACCATATATTTT | CASSADRQGDSGNTIYF | - | TRBV9 | TRBD1 | TRBJ1-3
TGCGCCAGCAGCCCGGGACCCCCCACAGATACGCAGTATTTT | CASSPGPPTDTQYF | few | TRBV5-1 | - | TRBJ2-3
TGTGCCAGCAGCTCCGTGGCTGGAGAGACCCAGTACTTC | CASSSVAGETQYF | few | TRBV7-9 | - | TRBJ2-5
TGCAGCGTTGATGGTCCAAGCGATGAGCAGTTCTTC | CSVDGPSDEQFF | many | TRBV29-1 | - | TRBJ2-1
TGTGCCAGCAGCGATACAGGGGTCCAGCCCCAGCATTTT | CASSDTGVQPQHF | few | TRBV6-2/TRBV6-3 | TRBD1 | TRBJ1-5
TGCGCCAGCAGCAGACAGGGAAGTGGGGCCAACGTCCTGACTTTC | CASSRQGSGANVLTF | few | TRBV5-1 | TRBD1 | TRBJ2-6
TGTGCCAGCAGTTACGACAGGGGGCGAGAGACCCAGTACTTC | CASSYDRGRETQYF | - | TRBV6-5 | TRBD1 | TRBJ2-5
TGTGCCAGCAGGGATCCGACCGGGGAGCTGTTTTTT | CASRDPTGELFF | - | TRBV6-2/TRBV6-3 | - | TRBJ2-2
TGTGCCATCAGAGGACAGGGTCCCGGGGAGCTGTTTTTT | CAIRGQGPGELFF | few | TRBV10-3 | TRBD1 | TRBJ2-2
TGTGCCACCAGCAGAGGAGGCCTTACACCATACGAGCAGTACTTC | CATSRGGLTPYEQYF | - | TRBV15 | - | TRBJ2-7
TGTGCCAGCAGTCCTATCGGACAGGGAGGGGAGACCCAGTACTTC | CASSPIGQGGETQYF | many | TRBV12-3/TRBV12-4 | - | TRBJ2-5
TGCAGTGCTAGACCCGAGGGACAGGGGGCTTGGGAGCAGTACTTC | CSARPEGQGAWEQYF | few | TRBV20-1 | TRBD1 | TRBJ2-7
TGCGCCAGCAGCCAAGGTACCCAGGGTAGTGAAAAACTGTTTTTT | CASSQGTQGSEKLFF | - | TRBV4-3 | - | TRBJ1-4
TGCGCCAGCAGCTTGGTTACTAGCGGGGCCTACGAGCAGTACTTC | CASSLVTSGAYEQYF | - | TRBV5-1 | TRBD2 | TRBJ2-7
TGTGCCAGCAGTACTAGCGGGGGGTGGGATACGCAGTATTTT | CASSTSGGWDTQYF | once | TRBV12-3/TRBV12-4 | TRBD2 | TRBJ2-3
TGTGCCAGCAGTTTAGCGGAAGGACCCGCATACGAGCAGTACTTC | CASSLAEGPAYEQYF | - | TRBV12-3/TRBV12-4 | - | TRBJ2-7
TGTGCCAGCAGTTTGCGGGGCAGGGGCAATCAGCCCCAGCATTTT | CASSLRGRGNQPQHF | - | TRBV12-3/TRBV12-4 | - | TRBJ1-5
TGTGCCAGCAGGGGACAGGCGAGTGAGCAGTACTTC | CASRGQASEQYF | few | TRBV28 | TRBD1 | TRBJ2-7
TGTGCCAGCAGCGTAGTTCCCGGGACAGGCACAGATACGCAGTATTTT | CASSVVPGTGTDTQYF | few | TRBV9 | TRBD1 | TRBJ2-3
TGTGCCAGCAGCTATCAAACGGGAGTATTAGATACGCAGTATTTT | CASSYQTGVLDTQYF | - | TRBV7-9 | - | TRBJ2-3
TGTGCCAGCAGCCAAGCCCATGAAGAGACCCAGTACTTC | CASSQAHEETQYF | many | TRBV4-2 | - | TRBJ2-5
TGTGCCAGCAGCATGGGAGGGAGCTCCTATAATTCACCCCTCCACTTT | CASSMGGSSYNSPLHF | few | TRBV7-2 | - | TRBJ1-6
TGTGCCAGCAGTTTGGTATCCGGAAACACCATATATTTT | CASSLVSGNTIYF | many | TRBV12-3/TRBV12-4 | - | TRBJ1-3
TGTGCCAGCAAAGGCATCGGGGGGCTAGGGCTCTCTGGGGCCAACGTCCTGACTTTC | CASKGIGGLGLSGANVLTF | - | TRBV27 | - | TRBJ2-6
TGTGCCAGCAGCCAAGACAGGTCCTCTAACTATGGCTACACCTTC | CASSQDRSSNYGYTF | - | TRBV4-2 | - | TRBJ1-2
TGTGCCAGCAGGCTATGGGGGCGAGACACAGATACGCAGTATTTT | CASRLWGRDTDTQYF | few | TRBV27 | - | TRBJ2-3
TGTGCCAGCAGCGCGGACCTGACGGTGGAGGTGGAAAAACTGTTTTTT | CASSADLTVEVEKLFF | - | TRBV9 | - | TRBJ1-4
TGTGCCAGCAGTTTAAGGAATCTACCAGGAGAGACCCAGTACTTC | CASSLRNLPGETQYF | few | TRBV27 | - | TRBJ2-5
TGTGCCAGCAGCTTAGTCTTTAAAGCTACAAAGGCTGAAGCTTTCTTT | CASSLVFKATKAEAFF | few | TRBV11-2 | - | TRBJ1-1